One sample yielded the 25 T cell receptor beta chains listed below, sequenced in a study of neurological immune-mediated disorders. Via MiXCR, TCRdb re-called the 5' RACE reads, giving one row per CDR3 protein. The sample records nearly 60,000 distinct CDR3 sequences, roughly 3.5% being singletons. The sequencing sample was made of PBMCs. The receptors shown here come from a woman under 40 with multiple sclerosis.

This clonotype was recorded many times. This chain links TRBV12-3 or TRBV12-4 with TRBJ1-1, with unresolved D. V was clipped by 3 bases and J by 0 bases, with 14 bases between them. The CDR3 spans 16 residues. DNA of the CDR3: TGTGCCAGCAGTTTCCCCTCTCGAGATATGAACACTGAAGCTTTCTTT. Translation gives CASSFPSRDMNTEAFF.

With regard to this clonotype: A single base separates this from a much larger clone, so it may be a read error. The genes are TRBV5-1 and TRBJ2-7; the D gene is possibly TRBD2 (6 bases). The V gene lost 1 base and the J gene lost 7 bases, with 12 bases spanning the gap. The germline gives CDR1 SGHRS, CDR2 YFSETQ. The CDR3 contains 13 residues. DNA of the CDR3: TGCGCCAGCAGCTTGTTAGAGGCGGGGGAGCAGTACTTC. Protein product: CASSLLEAGEQYF.

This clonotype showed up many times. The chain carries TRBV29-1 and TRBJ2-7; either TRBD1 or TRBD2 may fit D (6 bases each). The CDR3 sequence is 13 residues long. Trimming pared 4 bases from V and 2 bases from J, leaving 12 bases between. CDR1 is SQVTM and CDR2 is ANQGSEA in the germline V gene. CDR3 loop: CSVVGGPTYEQYF. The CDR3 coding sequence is TGCAGCGTTGTAGGGGGGCCCACCTACGAGCAGTACTTC.

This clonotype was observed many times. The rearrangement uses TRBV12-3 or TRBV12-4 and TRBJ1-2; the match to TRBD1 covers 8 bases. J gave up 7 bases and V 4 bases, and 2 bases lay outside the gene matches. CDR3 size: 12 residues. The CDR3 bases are TGTGCCAGCAGTTCGACAGGGGCTGGCTACACCTTC. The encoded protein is CASSSTGAGYTF.

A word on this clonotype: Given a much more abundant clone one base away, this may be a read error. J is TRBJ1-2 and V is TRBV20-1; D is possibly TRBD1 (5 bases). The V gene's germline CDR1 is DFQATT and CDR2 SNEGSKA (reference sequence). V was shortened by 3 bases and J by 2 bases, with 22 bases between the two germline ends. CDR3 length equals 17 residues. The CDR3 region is CSARHPGVSYTNYGYTF. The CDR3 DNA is TGCAGTGCTAGGCACCCGGGGGTTTCATATACGAACTATGGCTACACCTTC.

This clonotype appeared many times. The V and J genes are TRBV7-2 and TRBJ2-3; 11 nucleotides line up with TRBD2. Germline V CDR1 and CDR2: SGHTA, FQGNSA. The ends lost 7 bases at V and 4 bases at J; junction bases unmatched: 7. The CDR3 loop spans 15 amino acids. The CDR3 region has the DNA TGTGCCAGCACCGTAGCGGGAGGGCACGCAGATACGCAGTATTTT. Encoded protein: CASTVAGGHADTQYF.

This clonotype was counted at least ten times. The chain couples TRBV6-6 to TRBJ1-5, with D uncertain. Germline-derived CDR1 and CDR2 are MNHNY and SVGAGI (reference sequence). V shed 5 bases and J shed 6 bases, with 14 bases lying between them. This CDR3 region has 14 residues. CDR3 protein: CASSPRDSGQPQHF. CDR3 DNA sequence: TGTGCCAGCAGTCCAAGGGATTCCGGTCAGCCCCAGCATTTT.

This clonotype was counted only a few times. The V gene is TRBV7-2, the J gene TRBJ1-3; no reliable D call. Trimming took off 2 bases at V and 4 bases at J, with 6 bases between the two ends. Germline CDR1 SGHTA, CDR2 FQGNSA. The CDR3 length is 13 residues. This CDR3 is CASSLLTGNTIYF. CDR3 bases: TGTGCCAGCAGCTTACTCACCGGAAACACCATATATTTT.

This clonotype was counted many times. The CDR3 DNA follows: TGCAGTGCCACCCGTGAGGGCACTGAAGCTTTCTTT. Translating it yields CSATREGTEAFF. This chain uses TRBV20-1 with TRBJ1-1; D remains ambiguous. CDR1 and CDR2 (germline): DFQATT, SNEGSKA (reference sequence). V was cut by 6 bases and J by 4 bases, with 12 bases left in between. The CDR3 is made up of 12 amino acids.

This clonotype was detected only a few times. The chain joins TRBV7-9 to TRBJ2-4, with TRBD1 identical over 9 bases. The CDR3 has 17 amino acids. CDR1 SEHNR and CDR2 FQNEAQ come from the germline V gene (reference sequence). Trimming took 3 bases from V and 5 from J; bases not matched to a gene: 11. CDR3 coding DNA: TGTGCCAGCAGCTTGTGGCCGGGACAGGGAACCGAAAACATTCAGTACTTC. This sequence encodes CASSLWPGQGTENIQYF.

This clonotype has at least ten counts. The CDR3 DNA is TGTGCCAGCAGTGATACAGGGTTTGATGAGCAGTTCTTC. It encodes CASSDTGFDEQFF. The V and J genes are TRBV28 and TRBJ2-1; a weak D match, TRBD1 (6 bases). Germline loops: CDR1 MDHEN, CDR2 SYDVKM. V lost 5 bases to trimming and J lost 8 bases, with 13 bases between them. The CDR3 totals 13 residues.

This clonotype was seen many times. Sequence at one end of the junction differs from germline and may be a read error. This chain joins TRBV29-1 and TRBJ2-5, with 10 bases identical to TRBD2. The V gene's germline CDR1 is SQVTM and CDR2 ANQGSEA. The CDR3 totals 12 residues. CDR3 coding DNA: TGCAGCGCTGAACTAGCGGGGGAGACCCAGTACTTC. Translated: CSAELAGETQYF. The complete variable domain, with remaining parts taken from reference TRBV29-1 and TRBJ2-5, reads SAVISQKPSRDICQRGTSLTIQCQVDSQVTMMFWYRQQPGQSLTLIATANQGSEATYESGFVIDKFPISRPNLTFSTLTVSNMSPEDSSIYLCSAELAGETQYFGPGTRLLVL.

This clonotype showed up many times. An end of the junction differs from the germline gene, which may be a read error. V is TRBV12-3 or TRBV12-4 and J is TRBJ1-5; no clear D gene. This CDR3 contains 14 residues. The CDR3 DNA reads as TGTGCCAGCAGTCCCGGAGGATACAATCAGCCCCAGAATTTT. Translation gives CASSPGGYNQPQNF.

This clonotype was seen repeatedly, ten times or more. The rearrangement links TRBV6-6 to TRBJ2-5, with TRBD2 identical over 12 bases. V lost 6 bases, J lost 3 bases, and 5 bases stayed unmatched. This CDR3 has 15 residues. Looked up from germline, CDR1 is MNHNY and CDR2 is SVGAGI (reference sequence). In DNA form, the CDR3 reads TGTGCCAGCAGACCGACTAGCGGGGGAAAAGAGACCCAGTACTTC. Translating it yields CASRPTSGGKETQYF.

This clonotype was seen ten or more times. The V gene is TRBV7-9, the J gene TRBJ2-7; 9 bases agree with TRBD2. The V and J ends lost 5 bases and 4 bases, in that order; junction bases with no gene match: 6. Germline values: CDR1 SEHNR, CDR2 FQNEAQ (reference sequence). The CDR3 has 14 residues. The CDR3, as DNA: TGTGCCAGCAGCATTAGCGGGAGTTTTTACGAGCAGTACTTC. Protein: CASSISGSFYEQYF.

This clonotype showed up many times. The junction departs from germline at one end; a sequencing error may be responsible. This CDR3 is CASSLGRQPQNF. The DNA of the CDR3 is TGTGCCAGCAGTTTAGGTCGTCAGCCCCAGAATTTT. The chain couples TRBV12-3 or TRBV12-4 to TRBJ1-5; the D is unclear. The CDR3 has 12 residues.

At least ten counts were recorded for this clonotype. CDR3 sequence: CASSKSGTGIYEQYF. CDR3 in DNA: TGCGCCAGCAGCAAATCTGGGACAGGGATCTACGAGCAGTACTTC. The chain links TRBV5-1 to TRBJ2-7; TRBD1 matches 9 bases. J lost 3 bases, V lost 4 bases, and 8 bases had no gene match. Germline CDR1 and CDR2: SGHRS and YFSETQ. This CDR3 spans 15 amino acids. The full variable domain, completed using reference TRBV5-1 and TRBJ2-7, is KAGVTQTPRYLIKTRGQQVTLSCSPISGHRSVSWYQQTPGQGLQFLFEYFSETQRNKGNFPGRFSGRQFSNSRSEMNVSTLELGDSALYLCASSKSGTGIYEQYFGPGTRLTVT.

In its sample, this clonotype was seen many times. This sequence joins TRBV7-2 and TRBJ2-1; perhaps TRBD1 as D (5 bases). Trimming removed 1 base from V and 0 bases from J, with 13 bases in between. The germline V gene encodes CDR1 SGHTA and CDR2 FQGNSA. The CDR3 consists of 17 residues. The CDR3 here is CASSLGAKGPSYNEQFF. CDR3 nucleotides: TGTGCCAGCAGCTTAGGGGCCAAGGGGCCCTCCTACAATGAGCAGTTCTTC.

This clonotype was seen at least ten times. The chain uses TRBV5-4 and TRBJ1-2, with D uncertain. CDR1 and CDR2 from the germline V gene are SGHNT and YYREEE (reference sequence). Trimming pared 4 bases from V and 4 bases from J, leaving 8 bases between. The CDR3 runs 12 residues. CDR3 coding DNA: TGTGCCAGCAGCCTTGACACCTATGGCTACACCTTC. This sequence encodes CASSLDTYGYTF. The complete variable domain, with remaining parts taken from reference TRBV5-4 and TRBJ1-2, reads ETGVTQSPTHLIKTRGQQVTLRCSSQSGHNTVSWYQQALGQGPQFIFQYYREEENGRGNFPPRFSGLQFPNYSSELNVNALELDDSALYLCASSLDTYGYTFGSGTRLTVV.

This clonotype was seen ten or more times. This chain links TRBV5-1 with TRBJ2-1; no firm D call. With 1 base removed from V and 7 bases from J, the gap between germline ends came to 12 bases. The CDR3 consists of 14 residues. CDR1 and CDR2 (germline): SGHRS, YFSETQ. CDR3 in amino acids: CASSLPPVSNEQFF. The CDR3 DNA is TGCGCCAGCAGCTTGCCGCCCGTTTCGAATGAGCAGTTCTTC.

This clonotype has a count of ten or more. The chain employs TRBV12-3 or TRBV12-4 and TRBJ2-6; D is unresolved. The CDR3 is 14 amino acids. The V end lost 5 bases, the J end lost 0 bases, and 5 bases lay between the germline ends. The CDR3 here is CASSRISGANVLTF. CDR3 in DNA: TGTGCCAGCAGTAGGATCTCTGGGGCCAACGTCCTGACTTTC.

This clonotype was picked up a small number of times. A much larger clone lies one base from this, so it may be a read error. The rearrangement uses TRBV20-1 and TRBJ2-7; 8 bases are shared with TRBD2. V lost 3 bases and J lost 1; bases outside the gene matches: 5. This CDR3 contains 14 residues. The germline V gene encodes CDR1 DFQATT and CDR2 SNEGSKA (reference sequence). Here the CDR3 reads CSARGTRGSYEQYF. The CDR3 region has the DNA TGCAGTGCTAGGGGGACTAGAGGATCCTACGAGCAGTACTTC.

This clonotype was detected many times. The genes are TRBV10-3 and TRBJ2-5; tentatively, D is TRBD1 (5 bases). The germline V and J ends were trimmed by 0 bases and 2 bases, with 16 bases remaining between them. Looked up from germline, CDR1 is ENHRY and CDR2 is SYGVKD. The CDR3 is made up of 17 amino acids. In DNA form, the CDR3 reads TGTGCCATCAGTGAGTCGAGATCAAGGGCAGGGCAAGAGACCCAGTACTTC. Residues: CAISESRSRAGQETQYF.

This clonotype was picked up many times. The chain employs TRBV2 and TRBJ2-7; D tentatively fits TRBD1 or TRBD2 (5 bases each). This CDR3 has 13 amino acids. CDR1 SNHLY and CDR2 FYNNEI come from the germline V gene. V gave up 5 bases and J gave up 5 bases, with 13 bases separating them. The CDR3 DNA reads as TGTGCCAGCAGTCGCGGGTTGGGACACGAGCAGTACTTC. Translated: CASSRGLGHEQYF.

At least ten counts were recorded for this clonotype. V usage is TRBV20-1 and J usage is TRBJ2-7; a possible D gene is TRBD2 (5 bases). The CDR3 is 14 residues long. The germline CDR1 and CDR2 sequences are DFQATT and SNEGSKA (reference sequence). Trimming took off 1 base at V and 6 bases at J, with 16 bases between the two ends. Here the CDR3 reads CSARVAEARGEQYF. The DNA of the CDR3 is TGCAGTGCTAGAGTTGCCGAGGCACGGGGCGAGCAGTACTTC.